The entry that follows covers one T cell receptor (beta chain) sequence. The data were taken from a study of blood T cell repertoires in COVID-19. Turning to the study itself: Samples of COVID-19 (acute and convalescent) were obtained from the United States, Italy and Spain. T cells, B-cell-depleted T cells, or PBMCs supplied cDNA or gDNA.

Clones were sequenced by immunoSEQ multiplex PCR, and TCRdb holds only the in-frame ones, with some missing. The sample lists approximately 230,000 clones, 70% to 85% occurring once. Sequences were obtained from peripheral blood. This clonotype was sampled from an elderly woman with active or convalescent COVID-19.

CDR3: CASRTLRDTNQPQHF. The CDR3 DNA sequence: TGTGCCAGCAGGACCTTAAGGGACACCAATCAGCCCCAGCATTTT. The chain uses TRBV6-5 and TRBJ1-5; weak D call: TRBD1 (6 bases). V was cut by 6 bases and J by 3 bases, with 15 bases left in between. This CDR3 region has 15 residues. In germline, CDR1 is MNHEY, CDR2 SVGAGI.